These T cell receptor beta chains were read from a single sample in a study of blood T cell repertoires in COVID-19. TCRdb keeps only in-frame clones here, not all; method: immunoSEQ multiplex PCR. The sample has approximately 94,000 clones; about 89% are singletons. Sequenced material: peripheral blood. All receptors derive from a woman aged 45-65 years in a cohort sampled during active COVID-19. Both conserved end residues are part of each CDR3. D genes are given only for firm matches. Rows give clone size only sometimes, using once, few, many, or a class for an expanded clone.

.	TRBJ2-3	TRBV11-3	TRBD2	CASSPPGLAGNTDTQYF	TGTGCCAGCAGCCCCCCGGGACTAGCGGGAAACACAGATACGCAGTATTTT
.	TRBJ2-4	TRBV2	TRBD1	CASSVWGTGGHAKNIQYF	TGTGCCAGCAGTGTCTGGGGGACAGGGGGCCATGCCAAAAACATTCAGTACTTC
.	TRBJ2-7	TRBV6-5	TRBD1	CATWDRDYEQYF	TGTGCCACCTGGGACAGAGACTACGAGCAGTACTTC
few	TRBJ2-3	TRBV5-1	.	CASTLGTSGTDTQYF	TGCGCCAGCACCCTTGGGACTTCGGGCACAGATACGCAGTATTTT
.	TRBJ2-7	TRBV28	TRBD2	CASTTGGGSYEQYF	TGTGCCAGCACCACGGGCGGGGGCTCCTACGAGCAGTACTTC
.	TRBJ1-2	TRBV12-3/TRBV12-4	.	CASSPLAVQGYTF	TGTGCCAGCAGTCCTCTCGCGGTTCAGGGCTACACCTTC
.	TRBJ2-3	TRBV5-1	.	CASSPQGDTQYF	TGCGCCAGCAGCCCGCAGGGAGATACGCAGTATTTT
once	TRBJ1-2	TRBV19	.	CASSTPGQSLWYGYTF	TGTGCCAGTAGTACCCCAGGACAGAGCCTCTGGTATGGCTACACCTTC
.	TRBJ2-2	TRBV6-1	.	CASSESPGSGELFF	TGTGCCAGCAGTGAATCCCCCGGGTCCGGGGAGCTGTTTTTT
.	TRBJ2-7	TRBV5-1	TRBD1	CASSLGGQGSYEQYF	TGCGCCAGCAGCTTGGGAGGACAGGGGTCCTACGAGCAGTACTTC
few	TRBJ2-2	TRBV5-4	.	CASSTATRPTGELFF	TGTGCCAGCAGCACCGCGACAAGGCCCACCGGGGAGCTGTTTTTT
.	TRBJ1-1	TRBV21-1	.	CASSKSLRNRANTEAFF	TGTGCCAGCAGCAAAAGTCTGAGGAACAGGGCGAACACTGAAGCTTTCTTT
.	TRBJ2-7	TRBV27	.	CASSPKPRTRVSYEQYF	TGTGCCAGCAGCCCTAAGCCCCGGACCAGGGTTAGCTACGAGCAGTACTTC
.	TRBJ2-7	TRBV6-5	TRBD2	CASRNSGTYEQYF	TGTGCCAGCCGAAATAGCGGGACCTACGAGCAGTACTTC
.	TRBJ1-2	TRBV12-5	TRBD1	CASGSPGQGMGGYGYTF	TGTGCTAGTGGTTCGCCGGGACAGGGGATGGGTGGCTATGGCTACACCTTC